This entry concerns a single TCR beta chain. The antigen remains unidentified. The sample originates from a study of beta chain features in type 1 diabetes. Whole-study results and caveats: Among all four CD4+ subsets, Type 1 diabetes patients had TCRB CDR3s that were moderately but significantly shorter. More deletions and fewer insertions at VDJ junctions were seen in type 1 diabetes patients.

cDNA synthesis used the whole RNA isolate, giving expressed TCRB sequences. Assay: immunoSEQ multiplex PCR; the TCRdb copy retains only in-frame clones and omits some. This table holds around 710,000 clones, roughly an eighth found once. CDR3 length: 15 residues. Germline V gene data show CDR1 as ENHRY and CDR2 as SYGVKD. Trimming took 5 bases from V and 5 from J; bases not matched to a gene: 11. This chain joins TRBV10-3 and TRBJ2-5, with TRBD1 identical over 7 bases. The source of this sequence is a man aged 25 to 40 with type 1 diabetes. Sequenced material: naive CD4+ T cells from blood. CDR3: CAISTGAAVLETQYF. CDR3 in DNA: TGTGCCATCAGTACAGGGGCGGCGGTATTGGAGACCCAGTACTTC.